Detailed here is one T cell receptor (beta chain). Its antigen remains unknown. This same CDR3 is encoded by further DNA sequences in the sample. The sample is drawn from a study of graft-versus-host responses after intestinal transplantation. Produced via immunoSEQ multiplex PCR; TCRdb's table is partial and in-frame only. The profile shows around 100,000 clones, under 95% of them singletons. Germline V CDR1 and CDR2: SGDLS, YYNGEE. The V segment lost 4 bases and the J segment 2 bases; nucleotides outside the gene matches: 4. The CDR3 contains 14 residues. J is TRBJ2-7 and V is TRBV9, with TRBD1 identical over 9 bases. The TCR originated in a human donor who received an intestinal transplant. Sequences were derived from unstimulated CD8+ T cells sorted from spleen or lymph node cells, sampled before intestinal transplant. The CDR3 DNA follows: TGTGCCAGCAGCCCACGACAGGGGGCCTACGAGCAGTACTTC. Protein product: CASSPRQGAYEQYF.